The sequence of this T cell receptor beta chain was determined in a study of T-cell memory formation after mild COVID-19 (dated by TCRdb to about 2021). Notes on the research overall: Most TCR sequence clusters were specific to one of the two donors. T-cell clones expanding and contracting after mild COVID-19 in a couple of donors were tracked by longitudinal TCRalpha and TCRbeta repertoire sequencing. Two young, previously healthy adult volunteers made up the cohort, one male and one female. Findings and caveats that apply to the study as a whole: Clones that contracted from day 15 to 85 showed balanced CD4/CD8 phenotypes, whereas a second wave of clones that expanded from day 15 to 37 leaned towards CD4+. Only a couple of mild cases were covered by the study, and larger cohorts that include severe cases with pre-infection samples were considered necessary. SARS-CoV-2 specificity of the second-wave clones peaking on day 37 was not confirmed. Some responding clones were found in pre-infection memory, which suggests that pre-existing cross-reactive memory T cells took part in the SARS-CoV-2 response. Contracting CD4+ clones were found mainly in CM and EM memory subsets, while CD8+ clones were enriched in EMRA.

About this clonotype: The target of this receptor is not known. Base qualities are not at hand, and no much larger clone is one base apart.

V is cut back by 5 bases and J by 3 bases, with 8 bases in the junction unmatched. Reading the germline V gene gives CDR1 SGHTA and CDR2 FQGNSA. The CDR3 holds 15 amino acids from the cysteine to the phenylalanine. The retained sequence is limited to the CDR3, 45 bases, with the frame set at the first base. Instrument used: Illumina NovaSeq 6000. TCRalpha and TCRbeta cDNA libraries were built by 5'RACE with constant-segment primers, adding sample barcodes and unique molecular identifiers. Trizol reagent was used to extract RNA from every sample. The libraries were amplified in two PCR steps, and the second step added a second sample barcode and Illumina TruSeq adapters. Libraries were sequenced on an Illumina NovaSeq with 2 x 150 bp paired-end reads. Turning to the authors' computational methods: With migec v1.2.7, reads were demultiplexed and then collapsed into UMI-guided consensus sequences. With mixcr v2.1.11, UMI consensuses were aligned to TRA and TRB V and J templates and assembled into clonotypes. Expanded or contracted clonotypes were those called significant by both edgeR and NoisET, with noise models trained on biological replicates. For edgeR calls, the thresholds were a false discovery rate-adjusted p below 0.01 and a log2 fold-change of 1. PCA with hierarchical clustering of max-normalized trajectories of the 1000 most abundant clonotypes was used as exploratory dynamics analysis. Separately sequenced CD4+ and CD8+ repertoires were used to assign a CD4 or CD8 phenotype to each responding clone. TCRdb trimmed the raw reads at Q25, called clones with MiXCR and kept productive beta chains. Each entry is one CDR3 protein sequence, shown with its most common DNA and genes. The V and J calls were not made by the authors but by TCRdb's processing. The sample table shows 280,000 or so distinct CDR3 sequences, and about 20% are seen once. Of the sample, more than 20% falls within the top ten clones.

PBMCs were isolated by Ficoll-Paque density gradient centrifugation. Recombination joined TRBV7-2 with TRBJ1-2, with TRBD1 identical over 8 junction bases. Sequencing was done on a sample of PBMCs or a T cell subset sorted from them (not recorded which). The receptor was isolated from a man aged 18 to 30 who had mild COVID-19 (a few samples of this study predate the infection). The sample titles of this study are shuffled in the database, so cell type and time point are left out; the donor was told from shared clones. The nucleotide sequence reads TGTGCCAGCAGCCCCGGACAGGGCCTCGACTATGGCTACACCTTC. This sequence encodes CASSPGQGLDYGYTF.